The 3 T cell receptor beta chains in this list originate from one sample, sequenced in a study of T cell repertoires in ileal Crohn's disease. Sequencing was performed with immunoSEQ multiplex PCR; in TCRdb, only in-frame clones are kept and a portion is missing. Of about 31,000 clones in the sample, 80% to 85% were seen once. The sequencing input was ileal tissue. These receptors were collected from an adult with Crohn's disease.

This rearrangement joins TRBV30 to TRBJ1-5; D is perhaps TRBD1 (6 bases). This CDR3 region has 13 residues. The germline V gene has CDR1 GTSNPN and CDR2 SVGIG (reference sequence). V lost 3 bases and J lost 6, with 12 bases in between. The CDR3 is CAWSAKGGQPQHF. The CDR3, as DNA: TGTGCCTGGAGCGCTAAAGGGGGTCAGCCCCAGCATTTT.

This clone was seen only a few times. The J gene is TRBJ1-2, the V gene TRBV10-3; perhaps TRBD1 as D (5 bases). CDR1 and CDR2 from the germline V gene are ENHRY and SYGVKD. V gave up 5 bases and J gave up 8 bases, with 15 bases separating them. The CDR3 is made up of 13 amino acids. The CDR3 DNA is TGTGCCATCAGTCCTACTAAGAAGGGGGGCTACACCTTC. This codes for CAISPTKKGGYTF.

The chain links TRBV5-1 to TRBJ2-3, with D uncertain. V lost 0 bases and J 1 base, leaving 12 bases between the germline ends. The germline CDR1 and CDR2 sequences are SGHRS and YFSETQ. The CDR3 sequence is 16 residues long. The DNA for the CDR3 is TGCGCCAGCAGCTTGGACGGCGGATACCGCACAGATACGCAGTATTTT. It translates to CASSLDGGYRTDTQYF.